This T cell receptor beta chain appears in the sequencing data of a study of T cells after yellow fever vaccination. The J segment lost 3 bases and the V segment lost 2 bases, leaving 8 bases of the junction unmatched. CDR3 size: 17 residues. Germline V gene sequence: CDR1 MNHEY, CDR2 SVGAGI. Making TCR cDNA involved 5'RACE template switching, which added UMIs and a universal primer site. One entry per CDR3 protein, called by TCRdb with MiXCR from the 5' RACE reads. The sample carries under 200,000 distinct CDR3 sequences, approximately 10% recorded once. Study findings and constraints: The appearance of a small share of clonotypes in both CD4 and CD8 compartments was observed.

As concerns this clonotype: The antigen remains undetermined.

This clonotype was obtained from a man in his late teens or twenties who received the YFV17D yellow fever vaccine. The chain carries TRBV6-5 and TRBJ2-7; 12 bases line up with TRBD2. Here the sequenced sample was CD8+ T cells sorted from PBMCs, taken 15 days after the yellow fever booster vaccination. CDR3 DNA: TGTGCCAGCAGTTACACACTAGCGGGGGGACCTAGCTACGAGCAGTACTTC. Protein sequence: CASSYTLAGGPSYEQYF.